The rows below give T cell receptor beta chains drawn from one sample of a study of early T cells in non-severe SARS-CoV-2 infection. TCRdb fed the 5' RACE reads into MiXCR, producing one record per CDR3 protein. Of about 48,000 distinct CDR3 sequences listed, around 10% are singletons. The source material was whole blood. These receptors all come from an adult who was a healthcare worker with PCR-confirmed SARS-CoV-2 infection or an uninfected control (not recorded which). Both conserved end residues are part of each CDR3. The D gene is left open where the match is weak. Size tells how often a clone was seen (once, few, many) or the class of an expanded clone, and some rows leave it out.

d_call clone_size j_call v_call cdr3_nt cdr3_aa
NA NA TRBJ2-7 TRBV6-1 TGTGCCAGCACCGCGCCCGGGACAACCGCCTACGAGCAGTACTTC CASTAPGTTAYEQYF
NA many TRBJ2-5 TRBV28 TGTGCCAGCACTCCGGGTCTCCAAGAGACCCAGTACTTC CASTPGLQETQYF
TRBD1 many TRBJ2-2 TRBV7-9 TGTGCCATAGGACAGGGGGCCCTCACCGGGGAGCTGTTTTTT CAIGQGALTGELFF
TRBD2 many TRBJ2-7 TRBV6-5 TGTGCCAGCAGTTACGGCCTAGCGGGAGGGTACGAGCAGTACTTC CASSYGLAGGYEQYF
NA many TRBJ1-1 TRBV10-1 TGCGCCAGCTCTTACCTTGAGGAGGGAGCTGAAGCTTTCTTT CASSYLEEGAEAFF
NA many TRBJ2-1 TRBV29-1 TGCAGCGTTGAGCAGGGTCTCTCCAACAATGAGCAGTTCTTC CSVEQGLSNNEQFF
TRBD1 NA TRBJ1-2 TRBV20-1 TGCAGTGCCGAGGACAGGCCGAACTATGGCTACACCTTC CSAEDRPNYGYTF
TRBD2 many TRBJ2-1 TRBV7-9 TGTGCCAGCAGCTTGGGACTAGCGGGAAGGAATGAGCAGTTCTTC CASSLGLAGRNEQFF
TRBD2 many TRBJ2-7 TRBV7-8 TGTGCCAGCAGTTATAGGGGCGGGACTAACGACGAGCAGTACTTC CASSYRGGTNDEQYF
NA NA TRBJ1-6 TRBV28 TGTGCCAGCGGTGACACTCTCCCCGCCAATTCACCCCTCCACTTT CASGDTLPANSPLHF
NA few TRBJ1-4 TRBV4-1 TGCGCCAGCAGCCAAACGGCAGAAGGCGAAAAACTGTTTTTT CASSQTAEGEKLFF
NA NA TRBJ2-3 TRBV28 TGTGCCAGCAAAGGGGGGGACCTCACAGATACGCAGTATTTT CASKGGDLTDTQYF
TRBD2 many TRBJ2-3 TRBV7-3 TGTGCCAGCAGCAGTAGCGGGAGCTCTTCTAGCACAGATACGCAGTATTTT CASSSSGSSSSTDTQYF
NA few TRBJ2-5 TRBV14 TGTGCCAGCAGCCAAGACGGCGAGACCCAGTACTTC CASSQDGETQYF
NA many TRBJ1-2 TRBV7-9 TGTGCCAGCAGCTTCAATTCGGAAATGAACTATGGCTACACCTTC CASSFNSEMNYGYTF
NA NA TRBJ2-2 TRBV29-1 TGCAGCGGTGAGGAGGACACCGGGGAGCTGTTTTTT CSGEEDTGELFF
NA many TRBJ1-2 TRBV6-5 TGTGCCAGCAGAGAGCCAAATGCCTATGGCTACACCTTC CASREPNAYGYTF
NA many TRBJ2-1 TRBV12-3/TRBV12-4 TGTGCCAGCAGTTTGGGCCCCCCGAGCTCCTACAATGAGCAGTTCTTC CASSLGPPSSYNEQFF
TRBD2 many TRBJ2-1 TRBV6-2/TRBV6-3 TGTGCCAGCAGTTACTCGACTAGCGGGAGCAATGAGCAGTTCTTC CASSYSTSGSNEQFF
NA medium-sized TRBJ2-2 TRBV7-8 TGTGCCAGCAGCTTTGGGGTTACCGGGGAGCTGTTTTTT CASSFGVTGELFF
TRBD1 many TRBJ2-2 TRBV29-1 TGCAGCGTTGGGGGGACAGGCAGCACCGGGGAGCTGTTTTTT CSVGGTGSTGELFF
NA many TRBJ2-1 TRBV7-2 TGTGCCAGCAGCTTGCGGGCGGGCAATGAGCAGTTCTTC CASSLRAGNEQFF
TRBD2 NA TRBJ2-5 TRBV29-1 TGCAGCGTTGAGCCCGGGACTAGCGGGCGCCGGTCCCAGTACTTC CSVEPGTSGRRSQYF
NA few TRBJ1-5 TRBV20-1 TGCAGTGCTAGAGATAAGGCCCAGGAGGGGGTTAGCAATCAGCCCCAGCATTTT CSARDKAQEGVSNQPQHF
NA NA TRBJ2-7 TRBV21-1 TGTGCCAGGCGTAGGACAGGCCACCTGGAGCAGTACTTC CARRRTGHLEQYF
NA NA TRBJ1-4 TRBV12-3/TRBV12-4 TGTGCCAGCAGTTTAAACAGACTTGTCGTTGGGAAACTGTTTTTT CASSLNRLVVGKLFF
NA few TRBJ1-2 TRBV7-6 TGTGCCAGCAGCATGACCCAACGGGAGGGCTACACCTTC CASSMTQREGYTF
NA many TRBJ1-1 TRBV18 TGTGCCAGCTCACCACCGGGGGCGCGAACTGAAGCTTTCTTT CASSPPGARTEAFF
TRBD2 NA TRBJ2-3 TRBV4-1 TGCGCCAGCAGCTCAGCGGGGGGGGACGATACGCAGTATTTT CASSSAGGDDTQYF
NA medium-sized TRBJ2-2 TRBV2 TGTGCCAGCATGAGGAACACCGGGGAGCTGTTTTTT CASMRNTGELFF
NA NA TRBJ2-7 TRBV11-3 TGTGCCAGCAGCTTAATATCAGGAAGAGAGCAGTACTTC CASSLISGREQYF
NA few TRBJ2-7 TRBV7-3 TGTGCCAGCAGCTTAACGGGCCAGGCCGAGGGCGAGCAGTACTTC CASSLTGQAEGEQYF
TRBD2 many TRBJ2-3 TRBV5-1 TGCGCCAGCAGCTTAGCGGGGAACACAGATACGCAGTATTTT CASSLAGNTDTQYF
TRBD1 NA TRBJ2-7 TRBV29-1 TGCAGCGCCGGACAGGCAGCCTACGAGCAGTACTTC CSAGQAAYEQYF
NA few TRBJ2-6 TRBV20-1 TGCAGTGCTAGAACCACAGCTGGGGCCAACGTCCTGACTTTC CSARTTAGANVLTF
NA many TRBJ1-2 TRBV18 TGTGCCAGCTCACCACGGGGGCCAGTCTATGGCTACACCTTC CASSPRGPVYGYTF
TRBD2 many TRBJ2-1 TRBV20-1 TGCAGTGCTACTAGCCTAGCGGGAGGCTACAATGAGCAGTTCTTC CSATSLAGGYNEQFF
NA many TRBJ1-2 TRBV7-2 TGTGCCAGCAGCTCCCAGCAGGGAAACTATGGCTACACCTTC CASSSQQGNYGYTF
NA many TRBJ1-1 TRBV11-2 TGTGCCAGCAGCTTAGGAGGACCTGGACAGTTGAGAAGGGCTTTCTTT CASSLGGPGQLRRAFF
NA many TRBJ2-3 TRBV20-1 TGCAGTGCTAGCGCCTCACGTGGAGGGAGCACAGATACGCAGTATTTT CSASASRGGSTDTQYF
TRBD2 many TRBJ2-1 TRBV11-2 TGTGCCAGCAGCTTAGATCCACTAGCGTCCTATGAGCAGTTCTTC CASSLDPLASYEQFF
NA few TRBJ2-2 TRBV7-6 TGTGCCAGCAGCTTAAGCAGGGCAACCGGGGAGCTGTTTTTT CASSLSRATGELFF
NA few TRBJ2-1 TRBV5-1 TGCGCCAGCAGCCAACAAGGGGATTGGGGGAATGAGCAGTTCTTC CASSQQGDWGNEQFF
NA few TRBJ2-3 TRBV11-2 TGTGCCAGCAGCTTAGGATTGGGGAGCACAGATACGCAGTATTTT CASSLGLGSTDTQYF
NA NA TRBJ2-3 TRBV29-1 TGCAGCGCGACGAGGCCGGAGGGGGATACGCAGTATTTT CSATRPEGDTQYF
NA NA TRBJ1-3 TRBV7-6 TGTGCCAGCAGCTTAGACCCGGGCCCTGGAAACACCATATATTTT CASSLDPGPGNTIYF
NA few TRBJ1-5 TRBV13 TGTGCCAGCAGCAGCGGAGGTCAGCCCCAGCATTTT CASSSGGQPQHF
TRBD1 many TRBJ2-1 TRBV27 TGTGCCAGCAGTTTATCGACAGGGGGCTCCTACAATGAGCAGTTCTTC CASSLSTGGSYNEQFF
NA NA TRBJ2-2 TRBV11-2 TGTGCCAGCAGTTTGAGGGGCCAGGGCACCGGGGAGCTGTTTTTT CASSLRGQGTGELFF
NA NA TRBJ2-5 TRBV5-6 TGTGCCAGCAGCTTCACGACCGGCCATGAGACCCAGTACTTC CASSFTTGHETQYF
NA few TRBJ2-2 TRBV5-1 TGCGCCAGCAGCTTAATGACAGTAGAGAACACCGGGGAGCTGTTTTTT CASSLMTVENTGELFF
NA NA TRBJ2-3 TRBV12-5 TGTGCTAGTGGTTTGCAGGGTAGCACAGATACGCAGTATTTT CASGLQGSTDTQYF
TRBD1 many TRBJ2-7 TRBV28 TGTGCCAGCAGTCGGCCGGGACAGGTACCCTACGAGCAGTACTTC CASSRPGQVPYEQYF